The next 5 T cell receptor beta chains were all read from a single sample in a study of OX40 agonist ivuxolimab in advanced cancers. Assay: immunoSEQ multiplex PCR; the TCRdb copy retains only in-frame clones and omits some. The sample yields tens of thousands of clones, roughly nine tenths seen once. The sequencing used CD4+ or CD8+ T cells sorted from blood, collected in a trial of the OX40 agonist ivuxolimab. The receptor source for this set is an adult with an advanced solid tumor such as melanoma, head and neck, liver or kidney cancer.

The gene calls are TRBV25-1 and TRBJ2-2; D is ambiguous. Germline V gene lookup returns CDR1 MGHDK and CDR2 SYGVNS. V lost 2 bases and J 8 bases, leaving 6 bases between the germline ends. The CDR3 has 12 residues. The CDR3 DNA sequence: TGTGCCAGCAGTGAAGAGAATGGGGAGCTGTTTTTT. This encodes CASSEENGELFF.

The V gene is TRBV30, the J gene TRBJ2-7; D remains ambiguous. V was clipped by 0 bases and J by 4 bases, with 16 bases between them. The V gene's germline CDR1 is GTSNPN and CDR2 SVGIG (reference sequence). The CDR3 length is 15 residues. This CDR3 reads CAWSVGPGDGYEQYF. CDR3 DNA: TGTGCCTGGAGTGTAGGGCCTGGCGACGGGTACGAGCAGTACTTC.

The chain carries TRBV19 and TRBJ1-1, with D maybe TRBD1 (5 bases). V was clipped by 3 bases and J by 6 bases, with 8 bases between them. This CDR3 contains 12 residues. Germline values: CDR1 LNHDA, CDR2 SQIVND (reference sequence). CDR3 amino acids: CASSMAGSEAFF. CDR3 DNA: TGTGCCAGTAGTATGGCAGGGTCTGAAGCTTTCTTT.

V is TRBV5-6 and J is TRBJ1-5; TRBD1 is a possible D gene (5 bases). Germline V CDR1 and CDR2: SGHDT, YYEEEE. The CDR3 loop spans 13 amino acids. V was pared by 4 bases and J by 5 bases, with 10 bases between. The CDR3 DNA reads TGTGCCAGCAGCACGGGGGGGGATCAGCCCCAGCATTTT. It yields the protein CASSTGGDQPQHF.

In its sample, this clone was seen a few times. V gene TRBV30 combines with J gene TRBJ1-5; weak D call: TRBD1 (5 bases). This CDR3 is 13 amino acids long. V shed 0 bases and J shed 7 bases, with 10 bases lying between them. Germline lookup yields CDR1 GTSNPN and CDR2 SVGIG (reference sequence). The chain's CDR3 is CAWSVGGGQPQHF. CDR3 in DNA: TGTGCCTGGAGTGTTGGGGGTGGACAGCCCCAGCATTTT.